This TCR beta chain was obtained from a study of blood T cell repertoires in COVID-19. The wider study: Acute and convalescent COVID-19 samples came from the United States, Italy and Spain. T cells, B-cell-depleted T cells, or PBMCs provided the cDNA or gDNA that served as material.

In the study's own analysis: Amplified reference gene primers provided the basis for estimating nucleated cell counts. Clones were sequenced by immunoSEQ multiplex PCR, and TCRdb holds only the in-frame ones, with some missing. V and J calls and clone size come straight from that table; D and trimming were deduced from the DNA. The table lists 90,000 to 110,000 clones, around 84% of them singletons. Sequencing input: peripheral blood. The origin of this receptor is a woman of 80 years or more with acute or convalescent COVID-19.

The CDR3 is CASSLDPAGGRYNEQFF. Written as DNA, the CDR3 is TGTGCCAGCAGCTTAGATCCAGCGGGGGGCCGGTACAATGAGCAGTTCTTC. J is TRBJ2-1 and V is TRBV7-9; TRBD2 aligns across 9 bases. The junction had 8 bases not matched to a gene; V was cut back by 1 base and J by 4 bases. The germline V gene has CDR1 SEHNR and CDR2 FQNEAQ (reference sequence). This CDR3 spans 17 amino acids. Full variable domain (outside the CDR3, taken from reference TRBV7-9 and TRBJ2-1): DTGVSQNPRHKITKRGQNVTFRCDPISEHNRLYWYRQTLGQGPEFLTYFQNEAQLEKSRLLSDRFSAERPKGSFSTLEIQRTEQGDSAMYLCASSLDPAGGRYNEQFFGPGTRLTVL.